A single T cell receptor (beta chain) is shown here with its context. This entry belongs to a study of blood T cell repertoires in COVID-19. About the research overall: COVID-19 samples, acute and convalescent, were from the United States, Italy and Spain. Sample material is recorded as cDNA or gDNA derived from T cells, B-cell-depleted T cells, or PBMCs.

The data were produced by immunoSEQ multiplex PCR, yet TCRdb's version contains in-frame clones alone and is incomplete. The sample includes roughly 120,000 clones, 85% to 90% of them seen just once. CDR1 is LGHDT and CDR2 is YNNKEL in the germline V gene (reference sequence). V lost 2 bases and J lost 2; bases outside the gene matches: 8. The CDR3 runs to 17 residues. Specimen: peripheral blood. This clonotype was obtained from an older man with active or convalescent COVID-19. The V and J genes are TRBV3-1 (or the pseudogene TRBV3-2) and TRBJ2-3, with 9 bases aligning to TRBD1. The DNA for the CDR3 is TGTGCCAGCAGCCAAACCCGGACAGGGGAGAACACAGATACGCAGTATTTT. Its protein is CASSQTRTGENTDTQYF.